This TCR beta chain is drawn from a study of blood T cell repertoires in COVID-19 (dated by TCRdb to the early 2020s). With regard to the full study: The collaborator samples originated in the United States, Italy and Spain and spanned the acute and convalescent phases of COVID-19. The material from the prospective study consisted of cDNA or gDNA derived from T cells, B-cell-depleted T cells, or PBMCs. Deeply sampled blood TCRbeta repertoires from subjects exposed to, actively infected with, or recovered from COVID-19 were included in the dataset. A freely available public database, intended as a resource for researchers studying the immune response to SARS-CoV-2, is where the repertoires were released. The samples were drawn from the first 160 participants of the ongoing ImmuneRACE study and from 950 to 1,500 subjects provided by 6 global collaborators. Sample metadata almost always included a de-identified subject ID, COVID-19 status, age in years and sex. HLA class I and class II types, where available, came from metadata supplied by the sample provider rather than from assay-based typing. Results and caveats for the whole study, not just this receptor: The amount of clinical and demographic metadata varied by source and participant and was provided uncurated.

Samples from volunteer blood donors who had recovered from COVID-19 were contributed by a second Seattle source. Whole blood was collected in K2EDTA tubes by collaborating institutions according to the institutions' own protocols. For TCRbeta analysis, collaborators shipped samples as frozen whole blood, isolated PBMCs, or DNA extracted from either of those sample types. The immunoSEQ Assay, a bias-controlled multiplex PCR, was used to amplify TCRbeta CDR3 regions from genomic DNA. Per the source publication's procedure: The number of nucleated cells in each sample was estimated by amplification of reference gene primers within the assay. To quantify the absolute abundance of each unique TCRbeta CDR3 rearrangement, sequence reads were collapsed and filtered. For each sample, productive Simpson clonality was calculated by taking the square root of Simpson's diversity index across productive rearrangements. This immuneACCESS table, as held by TCRdb, lists in-frame sequences with V and J called but not all clones. Of the missing ones, under half trace to an unresolved V gene in checked studies; the others have no known cause. V, J and clone size derive from that table, while D and trimming were established from the DNA sequence. Across this sample there are hundreds of thousands of clones, with about 88% seen only once. The top ten clones comprise 0.99% of the sample.

As for this clone: The specificity of this receptor is unknown. No much larger clone is present one base from it, and per-base qualities are unavailable.

The germline V gene provides CDR1 SGHVS and CDR2 FQNEAQ. The CDR3 covers 16 residues, taking in both the cysteine and the phenylalanine. CDR3 DNA is the only sequence kept; it has 48 bases, read in frame from the first base. Trimming accounts for 5 bases at V and 0 bases at J, while the number of junction bases matched to no gene is 9. Recombination linked TRBV7-8 to TRBJ2-5, with TRBD2 identical over 7 junction bases. Sequencing used peripheral blood. This TCR derives from a woman in her thirties or forties who had recovered from COVID-19. The CDR3 region: CASSPRGGRHQETQYF. The nucleotide sequence is TGTGCCAGCAGCCCCCGGGGCGGGAGACACCAAGAGACCCAGTACTTC.